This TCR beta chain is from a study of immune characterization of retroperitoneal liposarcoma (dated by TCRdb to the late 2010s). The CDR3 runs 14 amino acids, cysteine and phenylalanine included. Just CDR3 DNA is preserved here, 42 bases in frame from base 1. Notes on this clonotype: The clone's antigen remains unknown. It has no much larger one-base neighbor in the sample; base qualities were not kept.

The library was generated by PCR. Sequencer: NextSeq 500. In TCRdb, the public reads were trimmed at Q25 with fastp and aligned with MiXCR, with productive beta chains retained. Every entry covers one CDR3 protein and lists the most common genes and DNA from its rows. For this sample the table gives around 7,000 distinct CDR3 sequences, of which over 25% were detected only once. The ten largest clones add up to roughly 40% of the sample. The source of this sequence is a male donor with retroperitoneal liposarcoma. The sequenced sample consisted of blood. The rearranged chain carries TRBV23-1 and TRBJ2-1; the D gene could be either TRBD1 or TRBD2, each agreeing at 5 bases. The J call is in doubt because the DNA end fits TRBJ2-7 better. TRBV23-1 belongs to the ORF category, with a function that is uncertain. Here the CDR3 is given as CASSQSGREDEQYF. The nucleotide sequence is TGCGCCAGCAGTCAATCGGGACGGGAAGATGAGCAGTACTTC.